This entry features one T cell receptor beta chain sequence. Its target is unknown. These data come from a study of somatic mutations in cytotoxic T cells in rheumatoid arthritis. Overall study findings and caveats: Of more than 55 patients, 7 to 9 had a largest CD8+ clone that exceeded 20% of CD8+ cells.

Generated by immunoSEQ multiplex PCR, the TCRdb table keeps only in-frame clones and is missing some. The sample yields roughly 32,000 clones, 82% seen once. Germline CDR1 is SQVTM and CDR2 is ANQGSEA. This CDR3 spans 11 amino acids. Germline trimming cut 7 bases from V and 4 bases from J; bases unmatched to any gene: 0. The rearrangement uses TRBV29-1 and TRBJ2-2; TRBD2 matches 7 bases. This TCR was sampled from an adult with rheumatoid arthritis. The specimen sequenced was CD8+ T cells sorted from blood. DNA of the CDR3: TGCAGCGCGGGGGGCACCGGGGAGCTGTTTTTT. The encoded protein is CSAGGTGELFF.